These 23 T cell receptor beta chains originate from one sample sequenced in a study of siplizumab effects on memory and regulatory T cells. Generated by immunoSEQ multiplex PCR, the TCRdb table keeps only in-frame clones and is missing some. The table has 50,000 to 70,000 clones, roughly 96% seen once. The sequencing sample was made of naive CD8+ T cells sorted from blood. The receptors originated from a human donor in good health.

The CDR3 DNA is TGTGCCAGCAGCTCATACGCGAACGAGCAGTACTTC. Residues: CASSSYANEQYF. The chain recombines TRBV5-4 with TRBJ2-7; D unresolved. The V end was cut by 3 bases, the J end by 5 bases, with 9 bases between. Germline V gene data show CDR1 as SGHNT and CDR2 as YYREEE (reference sequence). CDR3 size: 12 residues.

This clone appeared once. The chain joins TRBV19 to TRBJ2-7, with 10 bases matching TRBD1. The CDR3 is made up of 16 amino acids. Per the germline V gene, CDR1 is LNHDA and CDR2 is SQIVND (reference sequence). With V trimmed by 3 bases and J by 2 bases, 7 bases remained unmatched. The CDR3 nucleotides are TGTGCCAGTAGTATGATCCGGGACAGGGGCCCCTACGAGCAGTACTTC. Translated, it gives CASSMIRDRGPYEQYF.

V is TRBV4-3 and J is TRBJ1-2; D may be TRBD1 (5 bases). CDR1 is LGHNA, CDR2 YSLEER, per germline. Trimming left V 0 bases short and J 1 base short, with 6 bases between. There are 14 residues in the CDR3. CDR3 loop: CASSQDDSNYGYTF. The CDR3 DNA is TGCGCCAGCAGCCAAGACGACAGTAACTATGGCTACACCTTC.

The rearrangement links TRBV5-6 to TRBJ2-1; TRBD1 might be the D (5 bases). CDR1 SGHDT and CDR2 YYEEEE come from the germline V gene. The length of the CDR3 is 17 residues. The V end lost 0 bases, the J end lost 2 bases, and 15 bases lay between the germline ends. The CDR3 nucleotides are TGTGCCAGCAGCTTGGGTCCGGCAGGGCAGACCTACAATGAGCAGTTCTTC. Protein: CASSLGPAGQTYNEQFF.

The rearrangement uses TRBV9 and TRBJ2-5; maybe TRBD2 (7 bases). The CDR3 covers 14 residues. Trimming pared 5 bases from V and 5 bases from J, leaving 16 bases between. Germline CDR1 and CDR2: SGDLS and YYNGEE. The CDR3 protein is CASSEGGAWETQYF. The DNA of the CDR3 is TGTGCCAGCAGTGAGGGGGGGGCCTGGGAGACCCAGTACTTC.

The chain has TRBV19 and TRBJ2-5, with 10 positions matching TRBD2. The CDR3 runs to 15 residues. Trimming removed 3 bases from V and 4 bases from J; junction bases left unmatched: 5. CDR1 LNHDA and CDR2 SQIVND come from the germline V gene (reference sequence). The CDR3 DNA reads as TGTGCCAGTAGTATGACTAGCGGGCCGGGAGAGACCCAGTACTTC. Translating gives CASSMTSGPGETQYF.

The chain joins TRBV2 to TRBJ1-5, with no clear D. Germline V lookup: CDR1 SNHLY, CDR2 FYNNEI. Trimming shortened V by 2 bases and J by 1 base, and 9 bases separated the two germline ends. CDR3 length equals 15 residues. The CDR3 DNA sequence: TGTGCCAGCAGTGAATATGATGGAAGCAATCAGCCCCAGCATTTT. This translates into CASSEYDGSNQPQHF.

The gene calls are TRBV6-1 and TRBJ2-7, with D tentatively TRBD1 (6 bases). The CDR3 loop spans 14 amino acids. The germline V gene encodes CDR1 MNHNS and CDR2 SASEGT. V was cut by 3 bases and J by 0 bases, with 9 bases left in between. The CDR3 sequence: CASSDPGHSYEQYF. Here the CDR3 DNA reads TGTGCCAGCAGTGACCCGGGACACTCCTACGAGCAGTACTTC.

The chain couples TRBV6-1 to TRBJ2-7, with a possible D match to TRBD1 (6 bases). The CDR3 has 14 amino acids. V gave up 3 bases and J gave up 7 bases, with 16 bases separating them. Germline V gene sequence: CDR1 MNHNS, CDR2 SASEGT. The CDR3 spells CASSERDTPREQYF. The CDR3 nucleotides are TGTGCCAGCAGTGAGAGGGACACCCCTCGAGAGCAGTACTTC.

In nucleotides, the CDR3 is TGTGCCAGCAAGACGATCACAGAAGCTTTCTTT. It codes for CASKTITEAFF. The chain employs TRBV2 and TRBJ1-1; D uncertain. Germline V gene sequence: CDR1 SNHLY, CDR2 FYNNEI. Trimming cost V 7 bases and J 8 bases, with 11 bases left between them. The CDR3 is 11 residues long.

This clone was recorded once. The rearrangement links TRBV19 to TRBJ1-5; a weak D match, TRBD1 (5 bases). Trimming took off 3 bases at V and 3 bases at J, with 15 bases between the two ends. There are 16 residues in the CDR3. CDR1 and CDR2 (germline): LNHDA, SQIVND (reference sequence). The CDR3: CASSIPDGGDNQPQHF. CDR3 bases: TGTGCCAGTAGTATTCCGGACGGGGGGGACAATCAGCCCCAGCATTTT.

This sequence joins TRBV18 and TRBJ2-7; no clear D gene. Per germline, CDR1 KGHSH and CDR2 LQKENI. V was trimmed by 2 bases and J by 2 bases, leaving 10 bases between them. There are 14 residues in the CDR3. The CDR3 DNA follows: TGTGCCAGCTCACCAGCTAGTGCCCCCTACGAGCAGTACTTC. Residues: CASSPASAPYEQYF.

This rearrangement joins TRBV14 to TRBJ2-7, with D possibly being TRBD1 (5 bases). CDR1 and CDR2 (germline): SGHDN, FVKESK. The CDR3 runs to 14 residues. Trimming stripped 1 base from V and 2 bases from J, with 9 bases between. The CDR3 nucleotides read TGTGCCAGCAGCCAAGCCCGACAGACCTACGAGCAGTACTTC. Protein sequence: CASSQARQTYEQYF.

The rearrangement links TRBV4-1 to TRBJ2-5; 10 bases are shared with TRBD2. Germline-derived CDR1 and CDR2 are MGHRA and YSYEKL. The CDR3 loop spans 17 amino acids. V was pared by 2 bases and J by 5 bases, with 11 bases of the junction left unmatched. The CDR3 DNA reads as TGCGCCAGCAGCCAAACGGATCTAGCGGGGGTCCCGGAGACCCAGTACTTC. Its translation is CASSQTDLAGVPETQYF.

CDR3 residues: CASSDSETGRGGQETQYF. CDR3 coding DNA: TGTGCCAGCAGTGATTCGGAGACAGGGCGGGGGGGACAAGAGACCCAGTACTTC. The chain combines TRBV25-1 with TRBJ2-5, with TRBD2 matching 9 bases. Trimming removed 3 bases from V and 2 bases from J; junction bases left unmatched: 13. Germline CDR1 and CDR2: MGHDK and SYGVNS. CDR3 size: 18 residues.

V usage is TRBV7-9 and J usage is TRBJ2-1, with 9 bases matching TRBD1. Per germline, CDR1 SEHNR and CDR2 FQNEAQ (reference sequence). The CDR3 contains 16 residues. With 2 bases clipped from V and 5 bases from J, the junction kept 7 bases outside the gene matches. The CDR3 is CASSLFPDRGNNEQFF. The CDR3 DNA reads as TGTGCCAGCAGCTTATTCCCGGACAGGGGTAACAATGAGCAGTTCTTC. The full variable domain, in which reference TRBV7-9 and TRBJ2-1 provide the parts outside the CDR3, is DTGVSQNPRHKITKRGQNVTFRCDPISEHNRLYWYRQTLGQGPEFLTYFQNEAQLEKSRLLSDRFSAERPKGSFSTLEIQRTEQGDSAMYLCASSLFPDRGNNEQFFGPGTRLTVL.

The V gene is TRBV4-1, the J gene TRBJ2-7; D could derive from TRBD1 or TRBD2 (5 bases each). Trimming removed 1 base from V and 2 bases from J, with 12 bases in between. The CDR3 covers 15 residues. The germline gives CDR1 MGHRA, CDR2 YSYEKL. CDR3: CASSQGGPRPYEQYF. The CDR3 DNA is TGCGCCAGCAGCCAAGGGGGACCGCGCCCCTACGAGCAGTACTTC.

The chain employs TRBV15 and TRBJ1-2, with TRBD1 identical over 7 bases. J was trimmed by 3 bases and V by 5 bases; bases with no gene match: 6. Germline values: CDR1 LNHNV, CDR2 YYDKDF (reference sequence). CDR3 size: 14 residues. The CDR3 DNA sequence: TGTGCCACCAGCGCCCGGACAGGCGACTATGGCTACACCTTC. This gives the protein CATSARTGDYGYTF.

This chain links TRBV11-2 with TRBJ1-3; possibly TRBD1 for D (6 bases). Trimming cost V 3 bases and J 4 bases, with 16 bases left between them. Germline V gene data show CDR1 as SGHAT and CDR2 as FQNNGV. There are 16 residues in the CDR3. The CDR3 DNA follows: TGTGCCAGCAGCTTGAGCCTGGGGGGCGGCGGAAACACCATATATTTT. Translating it yields CASSLSLGGGGNTIYF.

The chain links TRBV7-9 to TRBJ2-3, with TRBD2 matching 7 bases. Per the germline V gene, CDR1 is SEHNR and CDR2 is FQNEAQ (reference sequence). Losses at the gene ends were 5 bases for V and 0 bases for J; bases not matched to a gene: 8. This CDR3 region has 16 residues. Here the CDR3 DNA reads TGTGCCAGCAGCACAGGCGGGGGAACTAGCACAGATACGCAGTATTTT. It specifies CASSTGGGTSTDTQYF. Based on the CDR3 plus reference TRBV7-9 and TRBJ2-3, the full variable domain is DTGVSQNPRHKITKRGQNVTFRCDPISEHNRLYWYRQTLGQGPEFLTYFQNEAQLEKSRLLSDRFSAERPKGSFSTLEIQRTEQGDSAMYLCASSTGGGTSTDTQYFGPGTRLTVL.

J is TRBJ2-3 and V is TRBV20-1; D is unclear. The CDR3 runs 10 residues. V shed 4 bases and J shed 3 bases, with 2 bases lying between them. Germline CDR1 is DFQATT and CDR2 is SNEGSKA (reference sequence). CDR3 loop: CSAMTDTQYF. CDR3 nucleotides: TGCAGTGCTATGACAGATACGCAGTATTTT.

This chain links TRBV4-3 with TRBJ2-3; no definite D call. Trimming left V 0 bases short and J 0 bases short, with 13 bases between. This CDR3 has 17 residues. Germline V gene sequence: CDR1 LGHNA, CDR2 YSLEER. DNA for the CDR3: TGCGCCAGCAGCCAAGAGGTATCAGGCACTAGCACAGATACGCAGTATTTT. Residues: CASSQEVSGTSTDTQYF.

This chain joins TRBV6-1 and TRBJ2-2; either TRBD1 or TRBD2 may fit D (5 bases each). Trimming cost V 6 bases and J 7 bases, with 12 bases left between them. The CDR3 loop spans 13 amino acids. CDR1 is MNHNS, CDR2 SASEGT, per germline. The CDR3 DNA follows: TGTGCCAGCAGCTCAGGGAGCAGCGGGGAGCTGTTTTTT. Translation: CASSSGSSGELFF.